Detailed here is one T cell receptor beta chain. As originally analysed: Researchers report that nucleated cell counts were estimated from reference gene primer amplification. Method: immunoSEQ multiplex PCR; TCRdb's copy keeps in-frame clones and lacks some. For V, J and clone size, that table is used; D and trimming come from the DNA. In the table there are roughly 200,000 clones, 80% to 90% of which are singletons. The data derive from a study of blood T cell repertoires in COVID-19. Study-wide background: Whether acute or convalescent, the COVID-19 samples came from the United States, Italy and Spain. T cells, B-cell-depleted T cells, or PBMCs provided the cDNA or gDNA that served as material.

Patients from Seattle were sampled longitudinally, starting during active infection. Sequenced material: peripheral blood. This receptor was identified in a woman aged 80 or older with COVID-19, enrolled during active disease.

The CDR3 is CASTRTGLYGYTF. The CDR3 nucleotides read TGTGCCAGCACCAGGACAGGACTCTATGGCTACACCTTC. This sequence joins TRBV6-6 and TRBJ1-2; TRBD1 aligns across 7 bases. CDR1 and CDR2 from the germline V gene are MNHNY and SVGAGI (reference sequence). Trimming took 7 bases from V and 4 from J; bases not matched to a gene: 6. The CDR3 spans 13 residues.